This is a list of T cell receptor beta chains from one sample in a study of naive and memory T cell subsets. TCRdb itself ran the UMI-ligation and nested PCR reads through MiXCR, one entry per CDR3 protein. The sample lists some 100,000 distinct CDR3 sequences; 5.5% to 8.5% were seen once. Sequencing was carried out using central memory CD4+ T cells from blood. The receptors shown here come from a human donor in good health. Each CDR3 is given with its conserved first and last residue. Each record gives: D gene, clone size, J gene, V gene, CDR3 DNA, CDR3 protein. The D gene is left open where the match is weak. Part of the rows lack a size; the others show once, few, many or a class for expanded clones.

NA,many,TRBJ1-2,TRBV7-2,TGTGCCAGCAGCCTAACATCAGGCTATGGCTACACCTTC,CASSLTSGYGYTF
NA,many,TRBJ2-5,TRBV12-5,TGTGCTAGTGGTACCCAAGAGACCCAGTACTTC,CASGTQETQYF
TRBD1,few,TRBJ1-3,TRBV4-3,TGCGCCAGCAGCCAACAAACCCCGTACAGGGGCGGAAACACCATATATTTT,CASSQQTPYRGGNTIYF
NA,many,TRBJ2-7,TRBV28,TGTGCCAGCAGTTCAGCTGGAGTAGTCCGCTACTACGAGCAGTACTTC,CASSSAGVVRYYEQYF
NA,few,TRBJ1-2,TRBV15,TGTGCCACCAGCAATACACCCGATCGTCAGGGTGAGGGCGGCTACACCTTC,CATSNTPDRQGEGGYTF
NA,few,TRBJ2-3,TRBV11-2,TGTGCCAGCAGCTCCCAGGGCTTTTACACAGATACGCAGTATTTT,CASSSQGFYTDTQYF
NA,many,TRBJ1-5,TRBV6-2/TRBV6-3,TGTGCCAGCAGTTACGGGCCAGCGGGGGGCAATCAGCCCCAGCATTTT,CASSYGPAGGNQPQHF
TRBD2,many,TRBJ2-3,TRBV20-1,TGCAGTGCTAGTGATATGCGGGAGAGCACAGATACGCAGTATTTT,CSASDMRESTDTQYF
TRBD2,many,TRBJ2-2,TRBV24-1,TGTGCCACCAGTGATCCCACTAGCGGGAGGCGTACCGGGGAGCTGTTTTTT,CATSDPTSGRRTGELFF
TRBD1,many,TRBJ2-1,TRBV6-2/TRBV6-3,TGTGCCAGCAGGACCACAGGGGGCTTTGACAATGAGCAGTTCTTC,CASRTTGGFDNEQFF
NA,few,TRBJ2-3,TRBV29-1,TGCAGCGCCCCTGGAGGGCGAACAGATACGCAGTATTTT,CSAPGGRTDTQYF
NA,NA,TRBJ2-5,TRBV20-1,TGCAGTGCTAGTTTGTCCCGAAGTGAGACCCAGTACTTC,CSASLSRSETQYF
NA,many,TRBJ2-2,TRBV7-3,TGTGCCAGCAGCTTTAAGGGGTTTGCCGGGGAGCTGTTTTTT,CASSFKGFAGELFF
TRBD1,many,TRBJ1-1,TRBV5-1,TGCGCCAGCAGCCCAGGGGGCGCCGACACTGAAGCTTTCTTT,CASSPGGADTEAFF
NA,many,TRBJ1-4,TRBV12-3/TRBV12-4,TGTGCCAGCAGATTCGGGACTGCTAATGAAAAACTGTTTTTT,CASRFGTANEKLFF
NA,many,TRBJ2-1,TRBV7-2,TGTGCCAGCAGCGGCCGAATCCATGGTGGAGATGAGCAGTTCTTC,CASSGRIHGGDEQFF
TRBD1,many,TRBJ1-3,TRBV9,TGTGCCAGCAGCGCCGGGGACAGCTTTGCAGGAAACACCATATATTTT,CASSAGDSFAGNTIYF
TRBD1,many,TRBJ1-1,TRBV3-1,TGTGCCAGCAGCCGGACAGGGTATGGCACTGAAGCTTTCTTT,CASSRTGYGTEAFF
NA,few,TRBJ2-2,TRBV7-2,TGTGCCGCGGGAGGACAGGGAAACACCGGGGAGCTGTTTTTT,CAAGGQGNTGELFF
NA,many,TRBJ1-6,TRBV20-1,TGCAGTGCTACCACGGGAGGGGATAATTCACCCCTCCACTTT,CSATTGGDNSPLHF
NA,NA,TRBJ2-5,TRBV7-7,TGTGCCAGCAGCTTCCTAACCGAGCGAGAGACCCAGTACTTC,CASSFLTERETQYF
NA,many,TRBJ1-4,TRBV13,TGTGCCAGCAAACGCGGGGGTGGTAATGAAAAACTGTTTTTT,CASKRGGGNEKLFF